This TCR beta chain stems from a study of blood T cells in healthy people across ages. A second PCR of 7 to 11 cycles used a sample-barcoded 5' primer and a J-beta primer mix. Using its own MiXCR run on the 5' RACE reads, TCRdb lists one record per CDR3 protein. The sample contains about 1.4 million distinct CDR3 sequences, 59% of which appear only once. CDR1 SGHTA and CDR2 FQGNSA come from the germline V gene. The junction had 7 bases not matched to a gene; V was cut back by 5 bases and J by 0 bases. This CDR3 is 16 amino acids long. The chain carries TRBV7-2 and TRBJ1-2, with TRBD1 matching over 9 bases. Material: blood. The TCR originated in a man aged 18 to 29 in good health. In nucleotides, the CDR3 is TGTGCCAGCAGCCCGACAGGGGGATCCCCTAACTATGGCTACACCTTC. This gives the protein CASSPTGGSPNYGYTF. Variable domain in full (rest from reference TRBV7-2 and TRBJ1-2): GAGVSQSPSNKVTEKGKDVELRCDPISGHTALYWYRQSLGQGLEFLIYFQGNSAPDKSGLPSDRFSAERTGGSVSTLTIQRTQQEDSAVYLCASSPTGGSPNYGYTFGSGTRLTVV.